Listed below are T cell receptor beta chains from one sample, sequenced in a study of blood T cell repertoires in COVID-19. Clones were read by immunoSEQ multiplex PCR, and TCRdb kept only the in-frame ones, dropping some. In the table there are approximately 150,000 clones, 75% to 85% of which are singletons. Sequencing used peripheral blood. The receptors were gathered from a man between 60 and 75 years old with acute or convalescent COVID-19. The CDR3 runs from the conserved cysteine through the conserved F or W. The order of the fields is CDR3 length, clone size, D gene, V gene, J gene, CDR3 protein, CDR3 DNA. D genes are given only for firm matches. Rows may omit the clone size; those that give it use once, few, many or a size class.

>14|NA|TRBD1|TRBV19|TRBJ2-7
CASSYDRGGYEQYF
TGTGCCAGTAGTTACGACAGGGGAGGTTACGAGCAGTACTTC
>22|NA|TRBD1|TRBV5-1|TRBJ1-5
CASSLANYTGTGLHYSNQPQHF
TGCGCCAGCAGCTTGGCCAATTATACCGGGACAGGACTACACTATAGCAATCAGCCCCAGCATTTT
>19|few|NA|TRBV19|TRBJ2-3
CAPHKKPSAGVVSTDTQYF
TGTGCCCCACATAAAAAACCTAGCGCGGGCGTCGTGAGCACAGATACGCAGTATTTT
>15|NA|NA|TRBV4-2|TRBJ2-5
CASSQDLTHQETQYF
TGTGCCAGCAGCCAAGATTTGACACACCAAGAGACCCAGTACTTC
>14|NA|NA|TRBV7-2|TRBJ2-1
CASSLTRRAGEQFF
TGTGCCAGCAGCTTGACCCGTAGAGCGGGTGAGCAGTTCTTC
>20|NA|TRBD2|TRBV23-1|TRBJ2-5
CASSQSESLAGVRAKETQYF
TGCGCCAGCAGTCAATCGGAATCGCTAGCGGGAGTCAGGGCCAAAGAGACCCAGTACTTC
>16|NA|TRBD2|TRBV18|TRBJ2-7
CASSPPGLAGVHEQYF
TGTGCCAGCTCACCACCGGGGCTAGCGGGAGTTCACGAGCAGTACTTC
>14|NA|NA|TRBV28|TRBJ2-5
CASSLASRPETQYF
TGTGCCAGCAGTTTAGCTAGCAGACCGGAGACCCAGTACTTC
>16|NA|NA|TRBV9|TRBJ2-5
CASSVAAGAIQETQYF
TGTGCCAGCAGCGTTGCGGCGGGGGCGATCCAAGAGACCCAGTACTTC
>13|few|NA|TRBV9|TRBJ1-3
CASSTISGNTIYF
TGTGCCAGCAGCACTATCTCTGGAAACACCATATATTTT
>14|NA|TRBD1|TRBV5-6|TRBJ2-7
CASSPGRGTGEQYF
TGTGCCAGCAGCCCAGGACGAGGGACAGGCGAGCAGTACTTC
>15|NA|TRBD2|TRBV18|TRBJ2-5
CASSPGTSGQETQYF
TGTGCCAGCTCACCTGGGACTAGCGGGCAAGAGACCCAGTACTTC
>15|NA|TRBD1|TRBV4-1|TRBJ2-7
CASSHRQGAGYEQYF
TGCGCCAGCAGCCACCGACAGGGGGCGGGGTACGAGCAGTACTTC
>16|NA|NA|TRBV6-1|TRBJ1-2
CASSVSSVLANYGYTF
TGTGCCAGCAGTGTGAGTTCGGTACTAGCTAACTATGGCTACACCTTC
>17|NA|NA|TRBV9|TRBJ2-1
CASSVREYTGLGNEQFF
TGTGCCAGCAGCGTGAGAGAGTATACGGGATTAGGAAATGAGCAGTTCTTC
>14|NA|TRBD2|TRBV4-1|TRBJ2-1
CASSPRTSRDEQFF
TGCGCCAGCAGCCCCAGGACTAGTAGGGATGAGCAGTTCTTC
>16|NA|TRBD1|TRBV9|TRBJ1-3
CASSTWTGGFGNTIYF
TGTGCCAGCAGCACCTGGACAGGGGGCTTTGGAAACACCATATATTTT
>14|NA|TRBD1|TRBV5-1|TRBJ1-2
CASRSTGATYGYTF
TGCGCCAGCAGGTCGACAGGGGCGACCTATGGCTACACCTTC
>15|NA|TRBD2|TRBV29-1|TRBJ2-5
CSVGGTSGTQETQYF
TGCAGCGTGGGGGGGACTAGCGGAACCCAAGAGACCCAGTACTTC
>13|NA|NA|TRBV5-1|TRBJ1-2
CASRITQNYGYTF
TGCGCCAGCAGAATAACCCAGAACTATGGCTACACCTTC
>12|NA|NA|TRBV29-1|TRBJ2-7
CSVLYGAYEQYF
TGCAGCGTTTTGTACGGGGCCTACGAGCAGTACTTC
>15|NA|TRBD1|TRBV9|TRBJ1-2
CASSLRTKGARGYTF
TGTGCCAGCAGCCTCCGAACAAAGGGGGCAAGGGGCTACACCTTC
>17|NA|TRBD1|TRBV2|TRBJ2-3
CASRAPLRGRGTDTQYF
TGTGCCAGCAGGGCTCCCCTAAGGGGGCGCGGCACAGATACGCAGTATTTT
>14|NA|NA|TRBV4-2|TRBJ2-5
CASSQDSRGKTQYF
TGTGCCAGCAGCCAAGATTCCCGGGGGAAGACCCAGTACTTC